What follows are 18 T cell receptor beta chains derived from one specimen sequenced in a study of T cell clonality in common variable immunodeficiency (dated by TCRdb to the mid-2010s). Receptors were amplified or captured by the immunoSEQ multiplex PCR assay. TCRdb mirrors the immuneACCESS table, restricted to in-frame sequences. Some clones are absent from its copies; in checked studies, under half trace to an unresolved V gene, and the reason for the others is unknown. This sample has some 45,000 clones in the table, none counted a single time. 2.1% of the sample goes to the ten largest clones. The specimen was peripheral blood mononuclear cells. Source of these receptors: a person aged 18-70 years in good health.

This clone was counted at least ten times. Read coverage stops 3 residues before the CDR3 terminus; the germline J gene supplies the remainder. The V and J genes are TRBV9 and TRBJ2-1; D possibly corresponds to TRBD1 (5 bases). Germline CDR1 reads SGDLS; CDR2 reads YYNGEE. The CDR3 runs 14 residues. V lost 5 bases to trimming and J lost 1 base, with 10 bases between them. The CDR3 here is CASSARGSYNEQFF. The covered CDR3 bases are TGTGCCAGCAGTGCTAGGGGATCCTACAATGAG. Looking up the rest from reference TRBV9 and TRBJ2-1 gives the full variable domain: DSGVTQTPKHLITATGQRVTLRCSPRSGDLSVYWYQQSLDQGLQFLIQYYNGEERAKGNILERFSAQQFPDLHSELNLSSLELGDSALYFCASSARGSYNEQFFGPGTRLTVL.

The table lists this clone with many counts. CDR3 sequence reads: CASRQGASGNQPQHF. The CDR3 DNA, read in part, is TGCGCCAGCAGACAGGGGGCCAGTGGCAATCAGCCC. The chain combines TRBV5-1 with TRBJ1-5; 9 bases match TRBD1. The read comes to an end 3 residues before the CDR3 does, leaving the germline J gene to fill in the end. There are 15 residues in the CDR3. Germline CDR1 is SGHRS and CDR2 is YFSETQ. J gave up 2 bases and V 5 bases, and 5 bases lay outside the gene matches.

This clone was counted at least ten times. The read halts 3 residues ahead of the CDR3 end, with the missing end drawn from the germline J gene. V gene TRBV5-1 combines with J gene TRBJ1-4; 7 nucleotides line up with TRBD1. The V segment lost 4 bases and the J segment 7 bases; nucleotides outside the gene matches: 10. Germline CDR1 and CDR2: SGHRS and YFSETQ. The CDR3 covers 15 residues. CDR3 bases read: TGCGCCAGCAGCCAAAGACAGGGTAGGAGTGAAAAA. Translating it yields CASSQRQGRSEK. The whole CDR3 protein is CASSQRQGRSEKLFF. Drawing the rest from reference TRBV5-1 and TRBJ1-4, the complete variable domain is KAGVTQTPRYLIKTRGQQVTLSCSPISGHRSVSWYQQTPGQGLQFLFEYFSETQRNKGNFPGRFSGRQFSNSRSEMNVSTLELGDSALYLCASSQRQGRSEKLFFGSGTQLSVL.

This clone was detected ten times or more. The read terminates 3 residues before the CDR3 end, so the remaining end is supplied by the germline J gene. This rearrangement joins TRBV2 to TRBJ2-1; 7 positions match TRBD1. Per the germline V gene, CDR1 is SNHLY and CDR2 is FYNNEI. This CDR3 spans 15 amino acids. V gave up 5 bases and J gave up 6 bases; unmatched junction bases: 10. CDR3 protein: CASSRQGLLFNEQFF. The sequenced part of the CDR3 DNA is TGTGCCAGCAGTCGACAGGGCCTTTTGTTCAATGAG.

This clone was seen ten or more times. The CDR3 end falls 3 residues outside the read, so it is completed with the germline J gene. The chain has TRBV20-1 and TRBJ2-3, with TRBD1 identical over 7 bases. Germline V lookup: CDR1 DFQATT, CDR2 SNEGSKA (reference sequence). The CDR3 runs to 12 residues. The CDR3 protein is CSARGYQETQYF. The part of the CDR3 DNA that was read is TGCAGTGCCAGGGGGTACCAAGAGACG.

This clone was seen ten or more times. The read falls 3 residues short of the CDR3 end, and the missing part is taken from the germline J gene. The chain carries TRBV7-6 and TRBJ2-1, with D perhaps TRBD2 (6 bases). The CDR3 is made up of 16 amino acids. V was trimmed by 5 bases and J by 1 base, leaving 15 bases between them. The germline V gene has CDR1 SGHVS and CDR2 FNYEAQ. CDR3 DNA (partial): TGTGCCAGCAGCCTGGCCGGACTAAGGTCCTACAATGAG. This gives the protein CASSLAGLRSYNE. The CDR3 in its entirety is CASSLAGLRSYNEQFF.

This clone has at least ten counts. CDR3 protein: CSAPSGGTNTEAFF. Incomplete CDR3 DNA: TGCAGTGCTCCGAGCGGCGGAACGAACACTGAA. V gene TRBV20-1 combines with J gene TRBJ1-1; D uncertain. The read is 3 residues too short to cover the CDR3 end, so that end is filled in from the germline J gene. V lost 5 bases and J 1 base, leaving 14 bases between the germline ends. CDR3 length: 14 amino acids. Germline CDR1 reads DFQATT; CDR2 reads SNEGSKA (reference sequence).

There are many counts of this clone. The read halts 3 residues ahead of the CDR3 end, with the missing end drawn from the germline J gene. The V gene is TRBV9, the J gene TRBJ1-2; 9 nucleotides align to TRBD1. The CDR3 loop spans 15 amino acids. The junction had 9 bases not matched to a gene; V was cut back by 4 bases and J by 5 bases. Per the germline V gene, CDR1 is SGDLS and CDR2 is YYNGEE. The DNA read from the CDR3 is TGTGCCAGCAGCCCCAGGGACAGGGTAGAATATGGC. Its protein product is CASSPRDRVEYG. The entire CDR3 protein reads CASSPRDRVEYGYTF.

This clone turned up a few times. The read halts 3 residues ahead of the CDR3 end, with the missing end drawn from the germline J gene. The V and J genes are TRBV7-9 and TRBJ1-1; TRBD1 matches 7 bases. Germline V lookup: CDR1 SEHNR, CDR2 FQNEAQ (reference sequence). The CDR3 contains 12 residues. CDR3 DNA (partial): TGTGCCAGCAACAAAATCGGGACAGTA. Translation gives CASNKIGTV. The whole CDR3 protein reads CASNKIGTVAFF.

This clone showed up many times. The observed sequence ends 3 residues before the CDR3 terminus, with the missing tail filled in from the germline J gene. The chain is built from TRBV5-6 and TRBJ2-7; a possible D gene is TRBD1 (6 bases). The CDR3 spans 14 residues. Germline CDR1 and CDR2: SGHDT and YYEEEE. Trimming stripped 0 bases from V and 6 bases from J, with 13 bases between. The covered CDR3 bases are TGTGCCAGCAGCTTGGAAGGGGGTTCGGTCGAG. Its translation: CASSLEGGSVE. The entire CDR3 sequence reads CASSLEGGSVEQYF.

This clone came up many times. The observed sequence ends 3 residues before the CDR3 terminus, with the missing tail filled in from the germline J gene. V and J are TRBV5-6 and TRBJ1-1, with D tentatively TRBD1 (5 bases). Germline-derived CDR1 and CDR2 are SGHDT and YYEEEE. Deletions cut 4 bases from V and 6 bases from J, with 13 bases between. There are 13 residues in the CDR3. CDR3 DNA, as far as it was read: TGTGCCAGCAGCGGGGGGGTGGGCCCTGAA. Encoded protein: CASSGGVGPE. The entire CDR3 reads CASSGGVGPEAFF.

This clone was seen only a few times. The read comes to an end 3 residues before the CDR3 does, leaving the germline J gene to fill in the end. The chain recombines TRBV20-1 with TRBJ2-3; 9 bases are shared with TRBD1. The CDR3 totals 13 residues. Germline CDR1 reads DFQATT; CDR2 reads SNEGSKA (reference sequence). CDR3 DNA, as far as it was read: TGCAGTGCCCCGGGACAGGGTGTCGAGACG. Residues: CSAPGQGVET. The entire CDR3 is CSAPGQGVETQYF.

This clone was counted ten times or more. The read falls 3 residues short of the CDR3 end, and the missing part is taken from the germline J gene. This chain links TRBV11-2 with TRBJ2-4; perhaps TRBD2 as D (6 bases). CDR3 size: 13 residues. CDR1 is SGHAT, CDR2 FQNNGV, per germline. Trimming stripped 1 base from V and 5 bases from J, with 6 bases between. CDR3 sequence: CASSLGGENIQYF. The part of the CDR3 DNA that was read is TGTGCCAGCAGCTTAGGGGGGGAAAACATT.

This clone was counted at least ten times. The read gets to within 3 residues of the CDR3 end, and the germline J gene fills in the rest. This rearrangement joins TRBV5-1 to TRBJ1-5; D gene unclear. V was clipped by 2 bases and J by 7 bases, with 10 bases between them. Germline V gene lookup returns CDR1 SGHRS and CDR2 YFSETQ. The CDR3 runs 13 residues. The DNA read from the CDR3 is TGCGCCAGCAGCTTAGAGTTCGGGCAGCCC. Protein sequence: CASSLEFGQP. The whole CDR3 region reads CASSLEFGQPQHF.

This clone was seen ten or more times. Here the CDR3 reads CSARVLAGGVDTQYF. The covered CDR3 bases are TGCAGTGCTAGAGTACTAGCGGGAGGGGTCGATACG. The V call is TRBV20-1, the J call TRBJ2-3; 13 bases are a match to TRBD2. Read coverage stops 3 residues before the CDR3 terminus; the germline J gene supplies the remainder. Per the germline V gene, CDR1 is DFQATT and CDR2 is SNEGSKA (reference sequence). The length of the CDR3 is 15 residues. With V trimmed by 1 base and J by 6 bases, 4 bases remained unmatched.

This clone has ten or more counts. The read is 3 residues too short to cover the CDR3 end, so that end is filled in from the germline J gene. The rearrangement joins TRBV10-3 to TRBJ2-3; possibly TRBD2 for D (7 bases). Germline V gene sequence: CDR1 ENHRY, CDR2 SYGVKD. With 2 bases removed from V and 4 bases from J, the gap between germline ends came to 10 bases. The CDR3 consists of 14 residues. CDR3 DNA (partial): TGTGCCATCAGTGAGCCGGGGGGCTCAGATACG. Translation: CAISEPGGSDT. The entire CDR3 reads CAISEPGGSDTQYF.

This clone has a count of ten or more. The read terminates 3 residues before the CDR3 end, so the remaining end is supplied by the germline J gene. The genes are TRBV14 and TRBJ1-1; the match to TRBD1 covers 10 bases. J gave up 3 bases and V 3 bases, and 7 bases lay outside the gene matches. This CDR3 comprises 16 residues. Germline assignment: CDR1 SGHDN and CDR2 FVKESK. CDR3 bases read: TGTGCCAGCAGCCAGGGGGACAGGGGAACGGACACTGAA. Protein: CASSQGDRGTDTE. The CDR3 in its entirety is CASSQGDRGTDTEAFF.

This clone came up many times. The read halts 3 residues ahead of the CDR3 end, with the missing end drawn from the germline J gene. V gene TRBV18 combines with J gene TRBJ1-2, with D possibly TRBD1 on 6 matching bases. From germline, CDR1 is KGHSH and CDR2 LQKENI. Trimming pared 1 base from V and 7 bases from J, leaving 19 bases between. The CDR3 is made up of 16 amino acids. The CDR3: CASSPQRTGTKGGYTF. The part of the CDR3 DNA that was read is TGTGCCAGCTCACCACAGCGTACGGGGACAAAGGGTGGC.